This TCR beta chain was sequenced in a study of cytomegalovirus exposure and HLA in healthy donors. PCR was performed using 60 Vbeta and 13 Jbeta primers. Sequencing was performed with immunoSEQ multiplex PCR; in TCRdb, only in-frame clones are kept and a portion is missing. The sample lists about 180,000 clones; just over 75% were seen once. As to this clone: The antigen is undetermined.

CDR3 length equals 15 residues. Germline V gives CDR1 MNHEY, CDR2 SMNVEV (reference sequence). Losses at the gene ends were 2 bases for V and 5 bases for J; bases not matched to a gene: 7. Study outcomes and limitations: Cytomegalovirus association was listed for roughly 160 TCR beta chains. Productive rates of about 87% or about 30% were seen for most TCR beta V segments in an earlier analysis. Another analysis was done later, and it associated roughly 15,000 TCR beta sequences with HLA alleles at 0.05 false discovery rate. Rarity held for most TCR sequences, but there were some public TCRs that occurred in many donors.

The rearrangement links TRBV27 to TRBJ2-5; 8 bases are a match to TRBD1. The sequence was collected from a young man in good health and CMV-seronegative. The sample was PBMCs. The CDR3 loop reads CASSLMAGGQETQYF. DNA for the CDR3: TGTGCCAGCAGTTTAATGGCAGGGGGCCAGGAGACCCAGTACTTC.